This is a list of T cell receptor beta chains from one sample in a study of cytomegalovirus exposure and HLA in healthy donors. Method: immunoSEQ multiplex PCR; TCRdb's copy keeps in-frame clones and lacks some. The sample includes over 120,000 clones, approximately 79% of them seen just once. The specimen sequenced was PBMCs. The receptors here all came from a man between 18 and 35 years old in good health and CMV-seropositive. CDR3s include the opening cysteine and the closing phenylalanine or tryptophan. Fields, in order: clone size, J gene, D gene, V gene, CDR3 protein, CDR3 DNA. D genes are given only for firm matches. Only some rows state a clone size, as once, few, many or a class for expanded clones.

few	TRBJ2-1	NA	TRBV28	CASSDTGRAVF	TGTGCCAGCAGTGATACAGGGCGAGCGGTCTTC
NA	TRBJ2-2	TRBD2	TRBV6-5	CASSPLTAGVGELFF	TGTGCCAGCAGTCCGCTCACGGCGGGGGTCGGGGAGCTGTTTTTT
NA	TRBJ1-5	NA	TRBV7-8	CASSLVGSGNQPQHF	TGTGCCAGCAGCTTAGTCGGGTCTGGCAATCAGCCCCAGCATTTT
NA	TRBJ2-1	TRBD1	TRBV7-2	CASSPTGSNEQFF	TGTGCCAGCAGCCCGACAGGGTCGAATGAGCAGTTCTTC
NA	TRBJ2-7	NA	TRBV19	CASSAEVGHEQYF	TGTGCCAGTAGTGCTGAGGTCGGCCACGAGCAGTACTTC
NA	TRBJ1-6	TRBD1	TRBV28	CASSHLEGGGRSPLHF	TGTGCCAGCAGCCACCTGGAAGGGGGCGGTCGTTCACCCCTCCACTTT
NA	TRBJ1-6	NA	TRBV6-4	CASRNSAGSPLHF	TGTGCCAGCAGGAACAGTGCCGGTTCACCCCTCCACTTT
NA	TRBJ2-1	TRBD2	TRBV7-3	CASSSTPGLAGLTYNEQFF	TGTGCCAGCAGCTCAACCCCGGGACTAGCGGGATTGACCTACAATGAGCAGTTCTTC
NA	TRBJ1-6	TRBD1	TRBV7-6	CASSLQQGNNSPLHF	TGTGCCAGCAGCTTACAACAGGGGAATAATTCACCCCTCCACTTT
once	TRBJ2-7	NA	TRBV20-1	CSARSGAEQYF	TGCAGTGCGCGTAGCGGAGCAGAGCAGTACTTC